These T cell receptor beta chains were read from a single sample in a study of early stage breast cancer tumors. Data came from immunoSEQ multiplex PCR; TCRdb stores just in-frame clones and leaves some out. The sample lists fewer than 70,000 clones, 80% occurring once. Material: blood. These receptors all come from a person aged 35 to 50 with breast cancer. Both conserved end residues are part of each CDR3. Fields, in order: clone size, V gene, D gene, J gene, CDR3 protein, CDR3 DNA. D genes are given only for firm matches. Size tells how often a clone was seen (once, few, many) or the class of an expanded clone, and some rows leave it out.

.	TRBV30	.	TRBJ1-1	CAWAKTDLLVTEAFF	TGTGCCTGGGCGAAAACGGACCTCCTGGTGACTGAAGCTTTCTTT
.	TRBV7-3	.	TRBJ2-1	CASSSDLDTNEQFF	TGTGCCAGCAGCTCAGATTTAGATACTAATGAGCAGTTCTTC
.	TRBV18	.	TRBJ1-1	CASSQTGVNTEAFF	TGTGCCAGCTCACAGACAGGCGTGAACACTGAAGCTTTCTTT
.	TRBV15	.	TRBJ2-1	CATSRVTSMGADNEQFF	TGTGCCACCAGCAGAGTAACGTCTATGGGGGCGGACAATGAGCAGTTCTTC
.	TRBV18	TRBD1	TRBJ2-3	CASSKDRGVSTDTQYF	TGTGCCAGCTCAAAAGACAGGGGAGTTTCCACAGATACGCAGTATTTT
few	TRBV7-9	.	TRBJ2-7	CASSLVGPLGEQYF	TGTGCCAGCAGCTTAGTGGGCCCCCTGGGCGAGCAGTACTTC
.	TRBV4-1	.	TRBJ1-3	CASSIRTMGRLAVDTIYF	TGCGCCAGCAGCATACGGACAATGGGCCGGTTGGCGGTCGACACCATATATTTT
.	TRBV5-1	.	TRBJ2-7	CASSPTGPYEQYF	TGCGCCAGCAGCCCCACAGGGCCCTACGAGCAGTACTTC
.	TRBV7-9	.	TRBJ1-4	CASSVAGASGLFF	TGTGCCAGCAGCGTCGCTGGGGCGTCTGGACTGTTTTTT
once	TRBV4-1	.	TRBJ2-3	CASSQTSGVGTDTQYF	TGCGCCAGCAGCCAAACATCGGGAGTGGGCACAGATACGCAGTATTTT
.	TRBV5-6	.	TRBJ2-7	CASSSPTDYEQYF	TGTGCCAGCAGCTCGCCGACGGATTACGAGCAGTACTTC
once	TRBV28	.	TRBJ2-7	CASSLRLEQYF	TGTGCCAGCAGTTTAAGGCTCGAGCAGTACTTC
.	TRBV19	.	TRBJ1-1	CASILTGRNTEAFF	TGTGCCAGTATCTTGACAGGTCGTAACACTGAAGCTTTCTTT
.	TRBV18	.	TRBJ2-2	CASSNGALTGELFF	TGTGCCAGTTCCAACGGGGCGTTAACCGGGGAGCTGTTTTTT
.	TRBV15	TRBD2	TRBJ2-3	CATSIAGGPADTQYF	TGTGCCACCAGCATAGCGGGAGGGCCGGCGGATACGCAGTATTTT
.	TRBV7-9	.	TRBJ1-1	CASSLVSTEAFF	TGTGCCAGCAGCTTAGTAAGCACTGAAGCTTTCTTT
once	TRBV18	TRBD2	TRBJ2-1	CASSLTSGGSYNEQFF	TGTGCCAGCTCTCTGACTAGCGGGGGGTCCTACAATGAGCAGTTCTTC
.	TRBV28	TRBD1	TRBJ1-5	CASIPNPGGANWSNQPQHF	TGTGCCAGCATCCCCAACCCAGGGGGCGCGAATTGGAGCAATCAGCCCCAGCATTTT
.	TRBV29-1	TRBD2	TRBJ2-2	CSVEVLAGVTGELFF	TGCAGCGTTGAGGTACTAGCGGGAGTCACCGGGGAGCTGTTTTTT
.	TRBV27	.	TRBJ1-5	CASRPRGYLVQPQHF	TGTGCCAGCAGGCCGCGGGGGTATCTCGTTCAGCCCCAGCATTTT
.	TRBV4-1	TRBD2	TRBJ2-3	CASRPMREGTDTQYF	TGCGCCAGCAGGCCGATGCGGGAGGGCACAGATACGCAGTATTTT
.	TRBV28	TRBD1	TRBJ2-7	CASRTDRGRFDEQYF	TGTGCCAGCAGGACCGACAGGGGGCGTTTCGACGAGCAGTACTTC
few	TRBV6-6	.	TRBJ1-3	CASSLAGSAGNTIYF	TGTGCCAGCAGTTTAGCAGGATCGGCCGGAAACACCATATATTTT
.	TRBV6-1	.	TRBJ2-1	CASSGRRTAIDEQFF	TGTGCCAGCAGTGGTCGCCGGACAGCGATAGATGAGCAGTTCTTC
.	TRBV19	.	TRBJ1-1	CASGTYEAFF	TGTGCCAGTGGTACATATGAAGCTTTCTTT
.	TRBV19	.	TRBJ2-7	CASSIGRGASYEQYF	TGTGCCAGTAGTATAGGACGGGGGGCTTCCTACGAGCAGTACTTC
.	TRBV6-5	.	TRBJ1-5	CASSLHHSNQPQHF	TGTGCCAGCAGTCTCCACCATAGCAATCAGCCCCAGCATTTT
.	TRBV25-1	TRBD1	TRBJ2-1	CATVGDSSYNEQFF	TGTGCCACTGTAGGGGACAGCTCCTACAATGAGCAGTTCTTC
.	TRBV5-4	TRBD1	TRBJ2-3	CASSFQGAWADTQYF	TGTGCCAGCAGCTTCCAGGGGGCCTGGGCAGATACGCAGTATTTT
.	TRBV10-3	.	TRBJ2-5	CAISEGQNQETQYF	TGTGCCATCAGTGAGGGACAGAACCAAGAGACCCAGTACTTC
.	TRBV29-1	.	TRBJ2-7	CSAAQGPYYEQYF	TGCAGCGCCGCCCAGGGACCGTACTACGAGCAGTACTTC
.	TRBV7-9	.	TRBJ2-1	CASSPSLHEQFF	TGTGCCAGCAGCCCTAGCCTCCATGAGCAGTTCTTC
.	TRBV4-2	TRBD2	TRBJ2-1	CASSQVFSGGRSYNEQFF	TGTGCCAGCAGCCAAGTGTTCAGCGGGGGACGCTCCTACAATGAGCAGTTCTTC
.	TRBV5-1	.	TRBJ1-1	CASSPRQAGGNTEAFF	TGCGCCAGCAGCCCGCGACAGGCCGGTGGGAACACTGAAGCTTTCTTT
once	TRBV7-7	TRBD2	TRBJ2-3	CASSRTSGSTDTQYF	TGTGCTAGCAGCCGGACTAGCGGGAGTACAGATACGCAGTATTTT
.	TRBV5-6	.	TRBJ2-1	CASSHLGGSEYNEQFF	TGTGCCAGCAGCCACTTAGGAGGGAGTGAGTACAATGAGCAGTTCTTC
few	TRBV20-1	.	TRBJ2-7	CSADNYEQYF	TGCAGTGCTGACAACTACGAGCAGTACTTC
.	TRBV13	.	TRBJ1-4	CASSLGGAGMRKLFF	TGTGCCAGCAGCTTAGGGGGGGCTGGAATGAGGAAACTGTTTTTT
.	TRBV18	TRBD1	TRBJ1-5	CASSPQGAGQPQHF	TGTGCCAGCTCTCCTCAGGGGGCTGGTCAGCCCCAGCATTTT
.	TRBV28	.	TRBJ2-3	CASARSPGYADTQYF	TGTGCCAGCGCCCGTAGTCCTGGGTACGCAGATACGCAGTATTTT
.	TRBV5-6	.	TRBJ2-1	CASSLEQGHNEQFF	TGTGCCAGCAGCTTGGAACAGGGTCACAATGAGCAGTTCTTC
few	TRBV19	.	TRBJ1-1	CASMWREVNTEAFF	TGTGCCAGTATGTGGAGGGAAGTGAACACTGAAGCTTTCTTT
.	TRBV28	.	TRBJ2-3	CASSSGPSADTQYF	TGTGCCAGCAGTTCCGGGCCGAGCGCAGATACGCAGTATTTT
.	TRBV15	TRBD1	TRBJ1-2	CATSSLGQLYGYTF	TGTGCCACCAGCAGTCTGGGACAGCTCTATGGCTACACCTTC
once	TRBV11-2	.	TRBJ2-2	CASSLTGPGELFF	TGTGCCAGCAGCTTAACAGGACCCGGGGAGCTGTTTTTT
.	TRBV28	.	TRBJ1-5	CASRRTAMEQPQHF	TGTGCCAGCAGAAGGACAGCGATGGAGCAGCCCCAGCATTTT
.	TRBV11-2	.	TRBJ2-1	CATIGVSYNEQFF	TGTGCCACTATAGGAGTCTCCTACAATGAGCAGTTCTTC
.	TRBV9	.	TRBJ1-5	CASSLGGGQPQHF	TGTGCCAGCAGCTTGGGGGGGGGTCAGCCCCAGCATTTT
.	TRBV11-2	.	TRBJ1-3	CASSLVQGKVSGNTIYF	TGTGCCAGCAGCTTAGTTCAGGGGAAGGTCTCTGGAAACACCATATATTTT
.	TRBV27	.	TRBJ1-5	CASSFLRGPQHF	TGTGCCAGCAGTTTCTTGAGGGGCCCCCAGCATTTT